These T cell receptor beta chains were read from a single sample in a study of T cell responses to AZD1222 COVID-19 vaccine. Repertoires were generated with immunoSEQ multiplex PCR, while TCRdb's copy carries only in-frame clones and drops some. This sample yields roughly 150,000 clones, of which approximately 91% are seen a single time; less than 1.5% belongs to the top ten. The input for sequencing was peripheral blood, taken 28 days after the second AZD1222 dose. These receptors were collected from an adult who received the AZD1222 COVID-19 vaccine. The CDR3 runs from the conserved cysteine through the conserved F or W. D genes are given only for firm matches. Clone sizes are given selectively: once, few, many, or a class where the clone is expanded.

J	V	size	D	CDR3	DNA
TRBJ1-5	TRBV5-4	NA	NA	CASSLRGQPQHF	TGTGCCAGCAGCCTAAGGGGTCAGCCCCAGCATTTT
TRBJ1-2	TRBV6-4	NA	NA	CARYYGYTF	TGTGCCAGGTACTATGGCTACACCTTC
TRBJ1-5	TRBV19	NA	NA	CASSSPGGQPQHF	TGTGCCAGTAGTTCACCGGGAGGACAGCCCCAGCATTTT
TRBJ2-7	TRBV10-2	few	NA	CASSEAPDYEQYF	TGCGCCAGCAGTGAGGCCCCAGACTACGAGCAGTACTTC
TRBJ2-2	TRBV27	NA	NA	CASRGSASNTGELFF	TGTGCCAGCCGAGGGAGTGCTAGTAACACCGGGGAGCTGTTTTTT
TRBJ2-7	TRBV7-7	NA	TRBD1	CASSPGQASYEQYF	TGTGCCAGCAGCCCGGGACAGGCCTCCTACGAGCAGTACTTC
TRBJ2-3	TRBV7-8	NA	NA	CASSLQGPPSTDTQYF	TGTGCCAGCAGCTTACAGGGTCCTCCTAGCACAGATACGCAGTATTTT
TRBJ2-6	TRBV29-1	NA	NA	CSVSFRSSGANVLTF	TGCAGCGTTAGTTTCCGGAGCTCTGGGGCCAACGTCCTGACTTTC
TRBJ2-5	TRBV7-8	NA	NA	CASSLTRDQETQYF	TGTGCCAGCAGCCTAACCCGGGACCAAGAGACCCAGTACTTC
TRBJ2-2	TRBV6-5	NA	NA	CASSYGGNTGELFF	TGTGCCAGCAGTTACGGCGGGAACACCGGGGAGCTGTTTTTT
TRBJ2-7	TRBV7-9	once	NA	CASSYQGTISYEQYF	TGTGCCAGCAGTTACCAGGGGACCATCTCCTACGAGCAGTACTTC
TRBJ2-3	TRBV5-1	NA	NA	CASSLGLVTTVTQYF	TGCGCCAGCAGCTTGGGACTAGTAACCACAGTTACGCAGTATTTT
TRBJ2-7	TRBV28	NA	NA	CASSQNARPGQGGHEQYF	TGTGCCAGCAGCCAAAATGCCCGACCGGGGCAGGGTGGGCACGAGCAGTACTTC
TRBJ2-5	TRBV28	once	NA	CASKGWETQYF	TGTGCCAGCAAGGGCTGGGAGACCCAGTACTTC
TRBJ1-1	TRBV5-1	once	TRBD1	CASSIGQGLSNTEAFF	TGCGCCAGCAGCATCGGACAGGGTTTGTCGAACACTGAAGCTTTCTTT
TRBJ2-3	TRBV5-1	once	NA	CASSDTSVTDTQYF	TGCGCCAGCAGCGACACAAGTGTGACAGATACGCAGTATTTT
TRBJ1-5	TRBV27	NA	NA	CASSHNREPQHF	TGTGCCAGCAGTCACAACCGAGAACCCCAGCATTTT
TRBJ2-5	TRBV9	NA	TRBD2	CASSVHSGREGETQYF	TGTGCCAGCAGCGTTCATAGCGGGAGAGAAGGAGAGACCCAGTACTTC
TRBJ1-2	TRBV19	NA	NA	CASSISQDPLGHTF	TGTGCCAGTAGTATCTCTCAAGACCCTCTAGGGCACACCTTC
TRBJ2-1	TRBV7-9	NA	NA	CASSTDLGGYNEQFF	TGTGCCAGCAGCACGGACTTGGGAGGCTACAATGAGCAGTTCTTC
TRBJ1-1	TRBV14	NA	TRBD1	CASSQVTGRDTEAFF	TGTGCCAGCAGCCAAGTGACAGGGCGGGACACTGAAGCTTTCTTT
TRBJ2-3	TRBV6-2/TRBV6-3	NA	NA	CASSSPPGVSTDTQYF	TGTGCCAGCAGCTCCCCCCCCGGTGTTAGCACAGATACGCAGTATTTT
TRBJ1-5	TRBV19	NA	NA	CASSRLPNQPQHF	TGTGCCAGTAGCAGACTGCCCAATCAGCCCCAGCATTTT
TRBJ2-7	TRBV12-3/TRBV12-4	NA	TRBD1	CASSGTGPYEQYF	TGTGCCAGCAGTGGGACAGGGCCCTACGAGCAGTACTTC
TRBJ1-1	TRBV19	NA	NA	CASSPGNTEAFF	TGTGCCAGTAGTCCAGGGAACACTGAAGCTTTCTTT
TRBJ1-6	TRBV20-1	NA	NA	CSASLSWETYNSPLHF	TGCAGTGCTAGTCTCTCCTGGGAGACCTATAATTCACCCCTCCACTTT
TRBJ2-7	TRBV7-2	NA	TRBD2	CASSTAGLVFGEQYF	TGTGCCAGCAGCACGGCGGGACTAGTCTTTGGCGAGCAGTACTTC
TRBJ2-2	TRBV27	NA	NA	CASSLSAGTNTGELFF	TGTGCCAGCAGTTTATCCGCGGGAACGAACACCGGGGAGCTGTTTTTT
TRBJ1-5	TRBV7-2	NA	NA	CASSLLATDNQPQHF	TGTGCCAGCAGCTTATTGGCGACAGATAATCAGCCCCAGCATTTT
TRBJ1-2	TRBV5-5	NA	NA	CASSLGIINYGYTF	TGTGCCAGCAGCTTGGGTATCATAAACTATGGCTACACCTTC
TRBJ1-5	TRBV7-2	NA	NA	CASSLAPLGSGYSNQPQHF	TGTGCCAGCAGCTTAGCCCCTTTGGGTTCGGGGTATAGCAATCAGCCCCAGCATTTT
TRBJ2-7	TRBV6-5	NA	NA	CATRGLGYEQYF	TGTGCCACCCGGGGGTTGGGTTACGAGCAGTACTTC
TRBJ2-1	TRBV2	NA	NA	CASIRWGRDEQFF	TGTGCCAGCATTCGATGGGGGCGCGATGAGCAGTTCTTC
TRBJ2-7	TRBV9	NA	TRBD2	CASSLMTSGGEQYF	TGTGCCAGCAGCCTTATGACTAGCGGGGGCGAGCAGTACTTC
TRBJ2-7	TRBV29-1	NA	TRBD2	CSVDVGPGGSYEQYF	TGCAGCGTTGACGTCGGTCCGGGAGGAAGCTACGAGCAGTACTTC
TRBJ2-7	TRBV10-3	NA	NA	CAISESPGAGEQYF	TGTGCCATCAGTGAGTCCCCAGGGGCAGGGGAGCAGTACTTC
TRBJ1-5	TRBV7-2	NA	NA	CASSFRSSQPQHF	TGTGCCAGCAGCTTTAGGTCGAGTCAGCCCCAGCATTTT
TRBJ2-3	TRBV5-1	NA	TRBD1	CASSPSTGGSDTQYF	TGCGCCAGCAGCCCGTCGACAGGGGGCTCAGATACGCAGTATTTT
TRBJ1-2	TRBV12-5	once	NA	CASGPGLIPNHYGYTF	TGTGCTAGTGGACCAGGGCTAATCCCGAATCACTATGGCTACACCTTC
TRBJ2-7	TRBV29-1	NA	TRBD2	CSVRGELAGPYEQYF	TGCAGCGTAAGGGGGGAACTAGCGGGGCCCTACGAGCAGTACTTC
TRBJ2-2	TRBV25-1	NA	NA	CASRAVAGELFF	TGTGCCAGCAGAGCAGTAGCCGGGGAGCTGTTTTTT
TRBJ1-2	TRBV24-1	NA	NA	CATSDPGQSFGYTF	TGTGCCACCAGTGACCCCGGACAGTCCTTTGGCTACACCTTC